One sample yielded the 3 T cell receptor beta chains listed below, sequenced in a study of blood T cell repertoires in COVID-19. Sequenced by immunoSEQ multiplex PCR; TCRdb stores in-frame clones only, minus some. This table has around 160,000 clones, less than 90% appearing once. Sample: peripheral blood. These receptors all come from a human donor in a cohort sampled during active COVID-19.

CDR3 sequence: CASSLHGQSPLHF. The CDR3 DNA reads as TGTGCCAGCAGTCTACATGGGCAATCACCCCTCCACTTT. The rearrangement links TRBV27 to TRBJ1-6; D not certain. The CDR3 totals 13 residues. In germline, CDR1 is MNHEY, CDR2 SMNVEV (reference sequence). Trimming removed 5 bases at V and 10 bases at J, with 12 bases between.

The V call is TRBV2, the J call TRBJ1-5; D call uncertain. CDR3 length: 13 residues. CDR1 and CDR2 from the germline V gene are SNHLY and FYNNEI. V was trimmed by 2 bases and J by 6 bases, leaving 8 bases between them. The CDR3: CASSERGSQPQHF. Here the CDR3 DNA reads TGTGCCAGCAGTGAACGAGGGAGTCAGCCCCAGCATTTT.

The chain links TRBV4-1 to TRBJ2-7, with TRBD2 matching over 10 bases. Germline trimming cut 6 bases from V and 3 bases from J; bases unmatched to any gene: 11. This CDR3 has 16 amino acids. Germline V gene data show CDR1 as MGHRA and CDR2 as YSYEKL. As DNA, the CDR3 is TGCGCCAGCAGTCCCGCCTCCTCTAGCGGGGGCTACGAGCAGTACTTC. It encodes CASSPASSSGGYEQYF.